One sample yielded the 24 T cell receptor beta chains listed below, sequenced in a study of blood T cell repertoires in COVID-19. TCRdb's table, derived via immunoSEQ multiplex PCR, lists solely in-frame clones and lacks some. The sample holds about 160,000 clones, more than 80% seen once. Sequencing was done on a sample of peripheral blood. The receptors were sampled from a woman in her sixties with COVID-19, enrolled during active disease.

The rearrangement uses TRBV5-4 and TRBJ1-1, with D maybe TRBD1 (6 bases). V shed 4 bases and J shed 2 bases, with 15 bases lying between them. The CDR3 consists of 15 residues. In germline, CDR1 is SGHNT, CDR2 YYREEE (reference sequence). CDR3 in amino acids: CASSPLQGKNTEAFF. CDR3 bases: TGTGCCAGCAGCCCCTTACAGGGAAAAAACACTGAAGCTTTCTTT. Complete variable domain (other parts from reference TRBV5-4 and TRBJ1-1): ETGVTQSPTHLIKTRGQQVTLRCSSQSGHNTVSWYQQALGQGPQFIFQYYREEENGRGNFPPRFSGLQFPNYSSELNVNALELDDSALYLCASSPLQGKNTEAFFGQGTRLTVV.

V usage is TRBV9 and J usage is TRBJ1-1; TRBD1 is a possible D gene (5 bases). The germline CDR1 and CDR2 sequences are SGDLS and YYNGEE. There are 14 residues in the CDR3. V lost 4 bases, J lost 3 bases, and 13 bases lay in between. For the CDR3, the DNA is TGTGCCAGCAGCACCTGGGGGAGGGACACTGAAGCTTTCTTT. Its protein product is CASSTWGRDTEAFF. Filled out from reference TRBV9 and TRBJ1-1, the complete variable domain reads DSGVTQTPKHLITATGQRVTLRCSPRSGDLSVYWYQQSLDQGLQFLIQYYNGEERAKGNILERFSAQQFPDLHSELNLSSLELGDSALYFCASSTWGRDTEAFFGQGTRLTVV.

The genes are TRBV5-1 and TRBJ2-3; D not certain. Trimming pared 0 bases from V and 1 base from J, leaving 9 bases between. Germline CDR1 reads SGHRS; CDR2 reads YFSETQ. This CDR3 is built from 15 residues. CDR3 sequence (DNA): TGCGCCAGCAGCTTGGAGGCCCAGGGCACAGATACGCAGTATTTT. Protein product: CASSLEAQGTDTQYF.

The chain has TRBV5-1 and TRBJ2-3, with 10 positions matching TRBD1. The V and J ends lost 5 bases and 3 bases, in that order; junction bases with no gene match: 3. Per the germline V gene, CDR1 is SGHRS and CDR2 is YFSETQ. The CDR3 spans 14 residues. The CDR3 reads CASRRQGATDTQYF. Here the CDR3 DNA reads TGCGCCAGCAGAAGACAGGGGGCAACAGATACGCAGTATTTT.

V usage is TRBV6-2 or TRBV6-3 and J usage is TRBJ2-1; a possible D gene is TRBD1 (6 bases). V lost 4 bases to trimming and J lost 2 bases, with 12 bases between them. Germline-derived CDR1 and CDR2 are MNHEY and SVGEGT. This CDR3 contains 15 residues. The CDR3 sequence: CASSSGVATYNEQFF. CDR3 in DNA: TGTGCCAGCAGTTCAGGGGTAGCGACCTACAATGAGCAGTTCTTC.

The chain uses TRBV6-2 or TRBV6-3 and TRBJ1-6; the match to TRBD1 covers 10 bases. This CDR3 region has 14 residues. The V gene's germline CDR1 is MNHEY and CDR2 SVGEGT. Trimming removed 6 bases from V and 9 bases from J; junction bases left unmatched: 5. CDR3 DNA: TGTGCCAGCAGCCCCGGGACAGGGGTTTCACCCCTCCACTTT. This gives the protein CASSPGTGVSPLHF.

V usage is TRBV7-6 and J usage is TRBJ1-2; 7 nucleotides line up with TRBD1. Per germline, CDR1 SGHVS and CDR2 FNYEAQ. CDR3 length: 17 amino acids. After removal of 3 bases from V and 3 bases from J, the junction contained 13 bases not matched to a gene. CDR3 region: CASSLTGWSATDYGYTF. As DNA, the CDR3 is TGTGCCAGCAGCTTGACAGGGTGGAGCGCCACTGACTATGGCTACACCTTC.

The rearrangement uses TRBV7-6 and TRBJ1-2; 9 bases agree with TRBD1. J lost 5 bases, V lost 1 base, and 5 bases had no gene match. This CDR3 has 15 residues. Germline lookup yields CDR1 SGHVS and CDR2 FNYEAQ. The CDR3 sequence: CASSLGTGGGYGYTF. DNA for the CDR3: TGTGCCAGCAGCTTAGGAACAGGGGGCGGATATGGCTACACCTTC.

CDR3 nucleotide sequence: TGTGCCAGCAGGCGAGGACAGGGCCGGGCAGCTTTCTTT. Translation gives CASRRGQGRAAFF. The chain uses TRBV12-3 or TRBV12-4 and TRBJ1-1, with 8 bases aligning to TRBD1. After removal of 6 bases from V and 10 bases from J, the junction contained 10 bases not matched to a gene. This CDR3 spans 13 amino acids.

This sequence joins TRBV19 and TRBJ2-1; 8 bases align to TRBD2. This CDR3 comprises 15 residues. Germline trimming cut 3 bases from V and 4 bases from J; bases unmatched to any gene: 5. Germline CDR1 and CDR2: LNHDA and SQIVND (reference sequence). The CDR3 spells CASSMSRGAYNEQFF. The CDR3 nucleotides read TGTGCCAGTAGTATGTCGCGGGGGGCATACAATGAGCAGTTCTTC.

This clone has only one observation. This chain connects TRBV19 to TRBJ2-7, with 10 bases that match TRBD2. CDR3 length equals 15 residues. Germline values: CDR1 LNHDA, CDR2 SQIVND (reference sequence). The trim removed 2 bases at V and 3 bases at J, leaving 4 bases unmatched. CDR3 protein: CASSILLAGRYEQYF. Written as DNA, the CDR3 is TGTGCCAGTAGTATATTACTAGCGGGACGCTACGAGCAGTACTTC.

Worth noting for this clone: Other DNA sequences in the same sample also yield this CDR3. This sequence joins TRBV18 and TRBJ1-6; TRBD1 matches 9 bases. Germline assignment: CDR1 KGHSH and CDR2 LQKENI. Unmatched junction bases numbered 4, after V lost 3 bases and J lost 7 bases. This CDR3 region has 15 residues. The CDR3: CASSPRTGENSPLHF. DNA of the CDR3: TGTGCCAGCTCACCCCGGACAGGGGAAAATTCACCCCTCCACTTT.

This clone has a handful of counts. This rearrangement joins TRBV6-5 to TRBJ2-7, with D hard to call. From germline, CDR1 is MNHEY and CDR2 SVGAGI. V was shortened by 2 bases and J by 1 base, with 9 bases between the two germline ends. The CDR3 has 14 residues. The CDR3 nucleotides read TGTGCCAGCAGTTACAATTCTATTTCCTACGAGCAGTACTTC. It specifies CASSYNSISYEQYF.

The chain links TRBV6-5 to TRBJ2-2; tentatively, D is TRBD2 (5 bases). V was pared by 4 bases and J by 7 bases, with 10 bases between. CDR3 length: 13 residues. Germline CDR1 is MNHEY and CDR2 is SVGAGI. The CDR3 DNA reads as TGTGCCAGCAGTTTAGAGGGTTTCGGGGAGCTGTTTTTT. Translating gives CASSLEGFGELFF.

The chain carries TRBV5-4 and TRBJ2-2, with D possibly TRBD1 on 6 matching bases. This CDR3 has 16 residues. CDR1 and CDR2 (germline): SGHNT, YYREEE (reference sequence). V was trimmed by 1 base and J by 5 bases, leaving 15 bases between them. The DNA for the CDR3 is TGTGCCAGCAGCTTGATGAGGGATAGGGGGACCGGGGAGCTGTTTTTT. It translates to CASSLMRDRGTGELFF. The whole variable domain, filled in from reference TRBV5-4 and TRBJ2-2, reads ETGVTQSPTHLIKTRGQQVTLRCSSQSGHNTVSWYQQALGQGPQFIFQYYREEENGRGNFPPRFSGLQFPNYSSELNVNALELDDSALYLCASSLMRDRGTGELFFGEGSRLTVL.

The J gene is TRBJ2-3, the V gene TRBV10-3; 12 bases are shared with TRBD2. CDR1 and CDR2 from the germline V gene are ENHRY and SYGVKD. The CDR3 runs 17 residues. V was clipped by 4 bases and J by 0 bases; unmatched bases: 5. The CDR3 nucleotides read TGTGCCATCAGTGCTGGACTAGCGGGGACTAGCACAGATACGCAGTATTTT. This gives the protein CAISAGLAGTSTDTQYF.

The rearrangement links TRBV7-2 to TRBJ1-5; 8 nucleotides match TRBD1. Germline V gene data show CDR1 as SGHTA and CDR2 as FQGNSA. The ends lost 3 bases at V and 4 bases at J; junction bases unmatched: 2. The CDR3 loop spans 14 amino acids. This CDR3 reads CASSLDRVNQPQHF. DNA of the CDR3: TGTGCCAGCAGCTTGGACAGGGTTAATCAGCCCCAGCATTTT. Filled out from reference TRBV7-2 and TRBJ1-5, the complete variable domain reads GAGVSQSPSNKVTEKGKDVELRCDPISGHTALYWYRQSLGQGLEFLIYFQGNSAPDKSGLPSDRFSAERTGGSVSTLTIQRTQQEDSAVYLCASSLDRVNQPQHFGDGTRLSIL.

V usage is TRBV18 and J usage is TRBJ2-7; maybe TRBD2 (5 bases). CDR1 KGHSH and CDR2 LQKENI come from the germline V gene. Trimming shortened V by 1 base and J by 0 bases, and 13 bases separated the two germline ends. The CDR3 has 16 amino acids. CDR3 DNA: TGTGCCAGCTCACCACGTCGCGCTAGCAGCTCCTACGAGCAGTACTTC. Amino acid sequence: CASSPRRASSSYEQYF. Full variable domain (rest looked up from reference TRBV18 and TRBJ2-7): NAGVMQNPRHLVRRRGQEARLRCSPMKGHSHVYWYRQLPEEGLKFMVYLQKENIIDESGMPKERFSAEFPKEGPSILRIQQVVRGDSAAYFCASSPRRASSSYEQYFGPGTRLTVT.

This clone showed up just once. The junction does not match germline at one end; this may be a read error. V is TRBV6-2 or TRBV6-3 and J is TRBJ2-7; D perhaps matches TRBD2 (7 bases). Germline CDR1 is MNHEY and CDR2 is SVGEGT. The CDR3 is made up of 14 amino acids. The CDR3 DNA reads TGTGCCACCAGTGGGGAGGGGGAATACTACGAGCAGTACTTC. It codes for CATSGEGEYYEQYF.

The V and J genes are TRBV6-5 and TRBJ1-2; no definite D call. V was cut by 6 bases and J by 6 bases, with 11 bases left in between. This CDR3 comprises 12 residues. The germline CDR1 and CDR2 sequences are MNHEY and SVGAGI. The chain's CDR3 is CASRTIADGYTF. The CDR3 DNA reads TGTGCCAGCAGAACTATTGCGGATGGCTACACCTTC.

This chain uses TRBV5-4 with TRBJ1-4; D gene ambiguous. Trimming removed 4 bases from V and 5 bases from J, with 12 bases in between. CDR3 size: 14 residues. The germline V gene encodes CDR1 SGHNT and CDR2 YYREEE (reference sequence). For the CDR3, the DNA is TGTGCCAGCAGCGGAACTGGGCCAAATGAAAAACTGTTTTTT. Its translation: CASSGTGPNEKLFF.

The chain employs TRBV27 and TRBJ1-2; 7 bases match TRBD1. The germline V gene has CDR1 MNHEY and CDR2 SMNVEV (reference sequence). The CDR3 is 12 residues long. V lost 2 bases, J lost 7 bases, and 1 base stayed unmatched. The DNA for the CDR3 is TGTGCCAGCAGTTTAGCAGGGGGTGGCTACACCTTC. It translates to CASSLAGGGYTF.

The chain combines TRBV5-1 with TRBJ2-7; no reliable D call. The CDR3 covers 12 residues. Trimming cost V 8 bases and J 0 bases, with 9 bases left between them. Germline V lookup: CDR1 SGHRS, CDR2 YFSETQ. For the CDR3, the DNA is TGCGCCAGTCGACATAACTCCTACGAGCAGTACTTC. This codes for CASRHNSYEQYF.

The CDR3 nucleotides are TGTGCCACCAGCCGACGGGTTTCAAGTAATGAAAAACTGTTTTTT. It codes for CATSRRVSSNEKLFF. The chain joins TRBV15 to TRBJ1-4, with unresolved D. Trimming shortened V by 5 bases and J by 4 bases, and 14 bases separated the two germline ends. CDR1 is LNHNV, CDR2 YYDKDF, per germline (reference sequence). The CDR3 extends over 15 amino acids.